The 14 T cell receptor beta chains below come from one sample, sequenced in a study of regulatory T cells in long-lasting Graves disease. Time point here: newly diagnosed GD, antithyroid drugs for less than 3 months. Isolated PBMC RNA provided the starting material for the TCR library. CDR3-region Arm-PCR and iRepertoire HTBI primers produced the TCR beta libraries. TCRdb re-derived calls from the multiplex PCR reads in MiXCR, one entry per CDR3 protein. Of 400,000 to 500,000 distinct CDR3 sequences in the sample, 12% to 15% were seen once. In addition, the sample was reused for a study of T cells in Graves' hyperthyroidism and ophthalmopathy.

Sequenced material: peripheral blood mononuclear cells (PBMCs), taken at new diagnosis, from a patient treated with antithyroid drugs. Receptors were obtained from a woman aged 50 to 60 with Graves disease.

This clonotype was found many times. The rearrangement joins TRBV13 to TRBJ2-1; tentatively, D is TRBD1 (6 bases). The J call is doubtful: the DNA matches TRBJ2-5 better. The CDR3 runs to 14 residues. Germline-derived CDR1 and CDR2 are PRHDT and FYEKMQ (reference sequence). In DNA form, the CDR3 reads TGTGCCAGCAGCGCCGACAGGATAGGGGAGACCCAGTACTTC. Amino acid sequence: CASSADRIGETQYF.

The table lists this clonotype with many counts. V is TRBV5-1 and J is TRBJ2-7; 7 nucleotides line up with TRBD1. Losses at the gene ends were 7 bases for V and 6 bases for J; bases not matched to a gene: 10. Germline V CDR1 and CDR2: SGHRS, YFSETQ. The CDR3 covers 13 residues. CDR3 sequence (DNA): TGCGCCAGCCAGGACAGGCTCGGGGTCGAGCAGTACTTC. Translating it yields CASQDRLGVEQYF.

This clonotype has a count of ten or more. This rearrangement joins TRBV12-3 or TRBV12-4 to TRBJ2-7; TRBD1 aligns across 7 bases. The CDR3 has 14 amino acids. V trimming: 3 bases; J trimming: 5 bases; junction bases outside the gene matches: 7. As DNA, the CDR3 is TGTGCCAGCAGTTTCACAGGGGAAACTGACGAGCAGTACTTC. This gives the protein CASSFTGETDEQYF.

V usage is TRBV20-1 and J usage is TRBJ1-2; the D gene is possibly TRBD1 (6 bases). V was shortened by 3 bases and J by 4 bases, with 15 bases between the two germline ends. Germline CDR1 and CDR2: DFQATT and SNEGSKA (reference sequence). This CDR3 region has 14 residues. CDR3 residues: CSARAGGRSYGYTF. The CDR3 nucleotides are TGCAGTGCTAGGGCGGGGGGCCGTTCCTATGGCTACACCTTC.

At least ten counts were recorded for this clonotype. The J gene is TRBJ2-1, the V gene TRBV6-1; TRBD2 aligns across 10 bases. The germline CDR1 and CDR2 sequences are MNHNS and SASEGT. The V and J ends lost 2 bases and 9 bases, in that order; junction bases with no gene match: 13. The CDR3 covers 17 residues. CDR3 nucleotide sequence: TGTGCCAGCAGTGAAATGCCCGCCGCTAGCGGGAGTAGTGAGCAGTTCTTC. This sequence encodes CASSEMPAASGSSEQFF.

This clonotype was seen only a few times. The V and J genes are TRBV6-1 and TRBJ2-7; TRBD2 aligns across 9 bases. Germline lookup yields CDR1 MNHNS and CDR2 SASEGT. This CDR3 spans 16 amino acids. Trimming took 5 bases from V and 0 from J; bases not matched to a gene: 8. The CDR3 protein is CASSPQTSGRSYEQYF. CDR3 in DNA: TGTGCCAGCAGTCCTCAGACTAGCGGCCGCTCCTACGAGCAGTACTTC.

This clonotype was seen repeatedly, ten times or more. The chain recombines TRBV30 with TRBJ1-5; D remains ambiguous. The CDR3 spans 13 residues. With 5 bases removed from V and 7 bases from J, the gap between germline ends came to 15 bases. Germline loops: CDR1 GTSNPN, CDR2 SVGIG (reference sequence). The CDR3 coding sequence is TGTGCCTGGGCGCTTAACGGGAAGCAGCCCCAGCATTTT. Protein sequence: CAWALNGKQPQHF.

The sample holds many counts of this clonotype. The V call is TRBV20-1, the J call TRBJ2-7; TRBD2 matches at 9 bases. Trimming at V came to 0 bases and at J to 4 bases, leaving 10 bases not matched to a gene. CDR3 size: 16 residues. Germline CDR1 is DFQATT and CDR2 is SNEGSKA (reference sequence). The CDR3 DNA follows: TGCAGTGCTAGAGAGTTTAGCGGGAGAAGGGTTTACGAGCAGTACTTC. It is translated as CSAREFSGRRVYEQYF.

The chain combines TRBV5-4 with TRBJ2-7, with 7 bases lining up with TRBD1. This CDR3 has 14 amino acids. J gave up 2 bases and V 4 bases, and 6 bases lay outside the gene matches. The germline V gene encodes CDR1 SGHNT and CDR2 YYREEE (reference sequence). The CDR3, as DNA: TGTGCCAGCAGCGCGGACAGGAGGACCTACGAGCAGTACTTC. The encoded protein is CASSADRRTYEQYF.

This clonotype was recorded at least ten times. This chain uses TRBV28 with TRBJ1-3; no clear D gene. Trimming cost V 3 bases and J 0 bases, with 12 bases left between them. Germline lookup yields CDR1 MDHEN and CDR2 SYDVKM. This CDR3 has 16 amino acids. CDR3 protein: CASSLFMGSSGNTIYF. The CDR3 nucleotides read TGTGCCAGCAGTTTGTTTATGGGGAGCTCTGGAAACACCATATATTTT.

This clonotype showed up many times. The CDR3 loop reads CASSPIARGTDTQYF. DNA of the CDR3: TGTGCCAGCAGCCCGATCGCCCGAGGGACAGATACGCAGTATTTT. This rearrangement joins TRBV3-1 to TRBJ2-3; D is possibly TRBD2 (5 bases). Trimming left V 4 bases short and J 3 bases short, with 14 bases between. This CDR3 region has 15 residues. Germline CDR1 and CDR2: LGHDT and YNNKEL (reference sequence).

In its sample, this clonotype was seen many times. J is TRBJ1-1 and V is TRBV5-4, with a weak D call TRBD1 (5 bases). The CDR3 runs to 13 residues. Trimming shortened V by 4 bases and J by 11 bases, and 18 bases separated the two germline ends. CDR1 is SGHNT, CDR2 YYREEE, per germline (reference sequence). CDR3 in amino acids: CASSLKDDSGAFF. CDR3 DNA: TGTGCCAGCAGCCTTAAGGACGACAGTGGGGCTTTCTTT.

This clonotype was recorded many times. The chain couples TRBV10-2 to TRBJ1-1; TRBD1 aligns across 8 bases. The J segment lost 12 bases and the V segment lost 3 bases, leaving 6 bases of the junction unmatched. The CDR3 is made up of 12 amino acids. Germline CDR1 is WSHSY and CDR2 is SAAADI. The DNA for the CDR3 is TGCGCCAGCAGTGATAGGACAGGGAGAACTTTCTTT. Protein product: CASSDRTGRTFF.

This rearrangement joins TRBV5-1 to TRBJ1-4, with 8 positions matching TRBD1. There are 14 residues in the CDR3. Germline CDR1 reads SGHRS; CDR2 reads YFSETQ. Trimming at V came to 2 bases and at J to 4 bases, leaving 1 base not matched to a gene. CDR3 in DNA: TGCGCCAGCAGCTTACAGGGGGATAATGAAAAACTGTTTTTT. This codes for CASSLQGDNEKLFF.